These 19 T cell receptor beta chains were sequenced from one sample in a study of shared clonotypes between healthy human individuals. The protocol was immunoSEQ multiplex PCR, while the TCRdb copy is restricted to in-frame clones and leaves out a portion. The table records 950,000 to 1,100,000 clones, about 75% of them present only once. Sequencing was carried out using memory CD4+ T cells sorted from blood. Regarding subset: CD45RA-negative fraction. The receptor source for this set is a man aged 18-30 years in good health.

The chain carries TRBV28 and TRBJ2-5; D is uncertain. The CDR3 is 12 residues long. The germline CDR1 and CDR2 sequences are MDHEN and SYDVKM. V was trimmed by 2 bases and J by 4 bases, leaving 5 bases between them. CDR3 DNA: TGTGCCAGCAGTTTAGTATCAGAGACCCAGTACTTC. Its protein product is CASSLVSETQYF.

The chain links TRBV5-1 to TRBJ2-2; D remains unclear. The V and J ends lost 2 bases and 5 bases respectively, with 7 bases between them. Germline V CDR1 and CDR2: SGHRS, YFSETQ. The CDR3 spans 13 residues. CDR3 region: CASSLSQTGELFF. The CDR3 nucleotides read TGCGCCAGCAGCTTAAGCCAAACCGGGGAGCTGTTTTTT.

This clone was detected many times. This chain joins TRBV23-1 and TRBJ2-7; D is unclear. TRBV23-1 is marked as an open reading frame, function uncertain. CDR3 length: 19 amino acids. Trimming pared 6 bases from V and 0 bases from J, leaving 27 bases between. The CDR3 sequence: CASRSSLEQRPRSSYEQYF. For the CDR3, the DNA is TGCGCCAGCAGGTCGTCCCTTGAACAGCGTCCCAGAAGCTCCTACGAGCAGTACTTC.

The V and J genes are TRBV5-1 and TRBJ2-2; perhaps TRBD2 as D (6 bases). V was trimmed by 2 bases and J by 1 base, leaving 9 bases between them. CDR3 length equals 15 residues. In germline, CDR1 is SGHRS, CDR2 YFSETQ. The CDR3 region is CASSLGDWNTGELFF. CDR3 DNA: TGCGCCAGCAGCTTAGGGGACTGGAACACCGGGGAGCTGTTTTTT. Combining the CDR3 with reference TRBV5-1 and TRBJ2-2 gives the whole variable domain KAGVTQTPRYLIKTRGQQVTLSCSPISGHRSVSWYQQTPGQGLQFLFEYFSETQRNKGNFPGRFSGRQFSNSRSEMNVSTLELGDSALYLCASSLGDWNTGELFFGEGSRLTVL.

This rearrangement joins TRBV5-4 to TRBJ2-3; no reliable D call. This CDR3 comprises 15 residues. Per germline, CDR1 SGHNT and CDR2 YYREEE (reference sequence). V was pared by 2 bases and J by 2 bases, with 12 bases between. This CDR3 reads CASSLDVRSTDTQYF. DNA for the CDR3: TGTGCCAGCAGCTTAGACGTCCGGTCCACAGATACGCAGTATTTT.

This chain joins TRBV6-6 and TRBJ1-2; 7 nucleotides align to TRBD1. Trimming removed 10 bases from V and 4 bases from J; junction bases left unmatched: 6. CDR3 length: 12 amino acids. The germline V gene encodes CDR1 MNHNY and CDR2 SVGAGI (reference sequence). The CDR3: CAIGQEGYGYTF. The CDR3 bases are TGTGCCATCGGACAGGAGGGCTATGGCTACACCTTC.

CDR3 coding DNA: TGTGCCAGCAGTGATCTCCCGCCTGGGACTAGCGGAATTCCGGCGGAGTTCTTC. Encoded protein: CASSDLPPGTSGIPAEFF. V usage is TRBV2 and J usage is TRBJ2-1; TRBD2 matches at 11 bases. Germline values: CDR1 SNHLY, CDR2 FYNNEI. The CDR3 spans 18 residues. The V segment lost 3 bases and the J segment 14 bases; nucleotides outside the gene matches: 21. Drawing the rest from reference TRBV2 and TRBJ2-1, the complete variable domain is EPEVTQTPSHQVTQMGQEVILRCVPISNHLYFYWYRQILGQKVEFLVSFYNNEISEKSEIFDDQFSVERPDGSNFTLKIRSTKLEDSAMYFCASSDLPPGTSGIPAEFFGPGTRLTVL.

The chain joins TRBV9 to TRBJ2-2, with a possible D match to TRBD2 (5 bases). This CDR3 contains 17 residues. Germline V gene lookup returns CDR1 SGDLS and CDR2 YYNGEE. Trimming took 0 bases from V and 0 from J, leaving 12 bases between them. CDR3 in DNA: TGTGCCAGCAGCGTAGCTGGAAGCGGAGCGAACACCGGGGAGCTGTTTTTT. Translating it yields CASSVAGSGANTGELFF.

A few counts support this clone. The rearrangement links TRBV2 to TRBJ2-5, with 8 bases identical to TRBD2. The J call may be mistaken, given a closer DNA end match to TRBJ2-7. The CDR3 is 14 amino acids. In germline, CDR1 is SNHLY, CDR2 FYNNEI. The CDR3, as DNA: TGTGCCAGCACCAACGGGGGGGCAGGCTACGAGCAGTACTTC. Protein sequence: CASTNGGAGYEQYF.

This clone has only one observation. This CDR3 is CSGTGFGTDTQYF. The CDR3 DNA is TGCAGCGGGACAGGGTTTGGCACAGATACGCAGTATTTT. The chain has TRBV29-1 and TRBJ2-3; 8 nucleotides align to TRBD1. J was trimmed by 1 base and V by 7 bases; bases with no gene match: 4. CDR3 length equals 13 residues. Germline V gene lookup returns CDR1 SQVTM and CDR2 ANQGSEA.

To note about this clone: Other nucleotide sequences in the sample specify the same CDR3. The V and J genes are TRBV9 and TRBJ1-5, with D tentatively TRBD1 (5 bases). The germline V gene encodes CDR1 SGDLS and CDR2 YYNGEE. Trimming cost V 0 bases and J 1 base, with 8 bases left between them. CDR3 length: 15 amino acids. The CDR3 region has the DNA TGTGCCAGCAGCGTAGACGGGGGGAGCAATCAGCCCCAGCATTTT. Its translation is CASSVDGGSNQPQHF.

The sample holds many counts of this clone. The chain links TRBV2 to TRBJ2-7; TRBD1 matches 7 bases. V dropped 6 bases and J dropped 9; count of bases not matched to a gene: 8. There are 12 residues in the CDR3. Looked up from germline, CDR1 is SNHLY and CDR2 is FYNNEI. In nucleotides, the CDR3 is TGTGCCAGCAGCCCCTCGACAGGGCTGCAGTACTTC. This codes for CASSPSTGLQYF.

This sequence joins TRBV6-6 and TRBJ2-3; D assignment may be TRBD1 or TRBD2 (5 bases each). CDR3 length: 11 amino acids. The V gene's germline CDR1 is MNHNY and CDR2 SVGAGI (reference sequence). Between the trimmed V and J ends, which lost 2 bases and 10 bases, there was a span of 7 bases. CDR3 sequence reads: CASSYRGAQYF. Here the CDR3 DNA reads TGTGCCAGCAGTTACCGAGGGGCGCAGTATTTT.

The chain uses TRBV6-1 and TRBJ2-3; tentative D call: TRBD2 (5 bases). This CDR3 is built from 17 residues. The germline V gene has CDR1 MNHNS and CDR2 SASEGT. Trimming pared 0 bases from V and 5 bases from J, leaving 18 bases between. The CDR3 region has the DNA TGTGCCAGCAGTGAAGCGCTTAAGAGGGAGCAAGGAGATACGCAGTATTTT. This sequence encodes CASSEALKREQGDTQYF.

The chain has TRBV5-4 and TRBJ1-6, with D perhaps TRBD1 (5 bases). The CDR3 spans 15 residues. Trimming left V 6 bases short and J 8 bases short, with 18 bases between. CDR1 and CDR2 (germline): SGHNT, YYREEE (reference sequence). CDR3 residues: CASTQGGNLDSPLHF. DNA of the CDR3: TGTGCCAGCACCCAGGGCGGGAACTTGGATTCACCCCTCCACTTT. Based on the CDR3 plus reference TRBV5-4 and TRBJ1-6, the full variable domain is ETGVTQSPTHLIKTRGQQVTLRCSSQSGHNTVSWYQQALGQGPQFIFQYYREEENGRGNFPPRFSGLQFPNYSSELNVNALELDDSALYLCASTQGGNLDSPLHFGNGTRLTVT.

The rearrangement links TRBV30 to TRBJ1-5; D is uncertain. Trimming shortened V by 2 bases and J by 2 bases, and 7 bases separated the two germline ends. CDR3 size: 13 residues. CDR1 is GTSNPN and CDR2 is SVGIG in the germline V gene (reference sequence). The CDR3 reads CAWSKDGNQPQHF. The DNA of the CDR3 is TGTGCCTGGAGTAAGGATGGCAATCAGCCCCAGCATTTT. The full variable domain, completed using reference TRBV30 and TRBJ1-5, is SQTIHQWPATLVQPVGSPLSLECTVEGTSNPNLYWYRQAAGRGLQLLFYSVGIGQISSEVPQNLSASRPQDRQFILSSKKLLLSDSGFYLCAWSKDGNQPQHFGDGTRLSIL.

The V call is TRBV10-2, the J call TRBJ2-1; D is uncertain. Germline values: CDR1 WSHSY, CDR2 SAAADI. Trimming left V 4 bases short and J 0 bases short, with 7 bases between. The CDR3 length is 14 residues. The CDR3 protein is CASSVQSSYNEQFF. The CDR3 bases are TGCGCCAGCAGTGTTCAGAGCTCCTACAATGAGCAGTTCTTC.

V usage is TRBV6-5 and J usage is TRBJ2-7; 8 bases map to TRBD1. CDR1 is MNHEY, CDR2 SVGAGI, per germline. The J segment lost 1 base and the V segment lost 6 bases, leaving 5 bases of the junction unmatched. The CDR3 spans 14 residues. The CDR3 DNA reads TGTGCCAGCAGCCGCGGACAGGGTTCCTACGAGCAGTACTTC. Its protein product is CASSRGQGSYEQYF.

This clone was seen just once. The gene calls are TRBV6-6 and TRBJ1-1; D remains unclear. The germline V gene has CDR1 MNHNY and CDR2 SVGAGI (reference sequence). The CDR3 extends over 13 amino acids. Trimming pared 6 bases from V and 1 base from J, leaving 9 bases between. The CDR3: CASSTLKNTEAFF. The CDR3 DNA reads TGTGCCAGCAGCACTCTAAAGAACACTGAAGCTTTCTTT.